The 27 T cell receptor beta chains in this list originate from one sample, sequenced in a study of CD8 T cells in Susac syndrome (dated by TCRdb to the late 2010s). Receptors were amplified or captured by the immunoSEQ multiplex PCR assay. RNA was extracted using the RNeasy kit, and about 0.45 to 1 ug of the RNA was reverse transcribed with random hexamers. TCRdb reprocessing: public reads trimmed at Q25 with fastp, clones called with MiXCR, in-frame beta chains kept. CDR3 protein sequences are deduplicated, and each keeps its most common genes and DNA. The sample includes roughly 200,000 distinct CDR3 sequences, with roughly 95% observed a single time. Around 0.093% of the sample goes to the ten largest clones. Material: CD4+ T cells from PBMCs. All receptors come from a human donor in good health.

V gene TRBV20-1 combines with J gene TRBJ2-7; the match to TRBD1 covers 10 bases. Germline CDR1 is DFQATT and CDR2 is SNEGSKA (reference sequence). The CDR3 is made up of 14 amino acids. The J segment lost 4 bases and the V segment lost 1 base, leaving 4 bases of the junction unmatched. The chain's CDR3 is CSARGTGGVYEQYV. Here the CDR3 DNA reads TGCAGTGCTAGAGGGACAGGGGGTGTATACGAGCAGTACGTC.

The chain couples TRBV4-1 to TRBJ1-2; 7 positions match TRBD1. V lost 3 bases to trimming and J lost 7 bases; unmatched junction nucleotides: 5. CDR1 is MGHRA, CDR2 YSYEKL, per germline. The CDR3 is 13 amino acids. CDR3 sequence reads: CASSQGQRLGYTF. The CDR3 DNA reads TGCGCCAGCAGCCAGGGACAGAGGCTTGGCTACACCTTC.

The chain joins TRBV27 to TRBJ2-6, with TRBD2 identical over 8 bases. CDR1 is MNHEY, CDR2 SMNVEV, per germline (reference sequence). V was pared by 6 bases and J by 2 bases, with 9 bases of the junction left unmatched. The CDR3 spans 17 residues. CDR3 DNA: TGTGCCAGCAGCCCCTCCGGGGGGGGCCCTGGGGCCAACGTCCTGACTTTC. Translating it yields CASSPSGGGPGANVLTF.

V gene TRBV5-1 combines with J gene TRBJ1-5; perhaps TRBD1 as D (5 bases). CDR1 is SGHRS, CDR2 YFSETQ, per germline. V was clipped by 0 bases and J by 6 bases, with 13 bases between them. The CDR3 totals 15 residues. The CDR3 here is CASSLGGATFQPQHF. The DNA of the CDR3 is TGCGCCAGCAGCTTGGGAGGGGCCACTTTTCAGCCCCAGCATTTT.

The V gene is TRBV4-3, the J gene TRBJ1-5; D unresolved. There are 13 residues in the CDR3. The germline V and J ends were trimmed by 3 bases and 7 bases, with 10 bases remaining between them. The germline V gene encodes CDR1 LGHNA and CDR2 YSLEER. CDR3 bases: TGCGCCAGCAGCCAGATACGGGGACAGCCCCAGCATTTT. Amino acids: CASSQIRGQPQHF.

The chain links TRBV6-1 to TRBJ2-5, with TRBD2 matching over 7 bases. This CDR3 region has 15 residues. The germline CDR1 and CDR2 sequences are MNHNS and SASEGT. V lost 8 bases to trimming and J lost 2 bases; unmatched junction nucleotides: 11. The CDR3 reads CASLSGGGWQETQYF. The CDR3 DNA follows: TGTGCCAGCCTCTCGGGGGGAGGGTGGCAAGAGACCCAGTACTTC.

This sequence joins TRBV14 and TRBJ2-2, with D hard to call. Germline CDR1 and CDR2: SGHDN and FVKESK. The V and J ends lost 1 base and 0 bases respectively, with 6 bases between them. The CDR3 consists of 15 residues. The CDR3 DNA reads TGTGCCAGCAGCCAAGGGAGTGCGAACACCGGGGAGCTGTTTTTT. Translating it yields CASSQGSANTGELFF. Drawing the rest from reference TRBV14 and TRBJ2-2, the complete variable domain is EAGVTQFPSHSVIEKGQTVTLRCDPISGHDNLYWYRRVMGKEIKFLLHFVKESKQDESGMPNNRFLAERTGGTYSTLKVQPAELEDSGVYFCASSQGSANTGELFFGEGSRLTVL.

The chain has TRBV12-3 or TRBV12-4 and TRBJ1-2; 9 positions agree with TRBD1. The V and J ends lost 3 bases and 4 bases, in that order; junction bases with no gene match: 3. The CDR3 consists of 14 residues. CDR3 DNA sequence: TGTGCCAGCAGTTTTGGGGACAGGGCCTATGGCTACACCTTC. Amino acid sequence: CASSFGDRAYGYTF.

The genes are TRBV6-4 and TRBJ2-1; D is unresolved. This CDR3 is 14 amino acids long. Per the germline V gene, CDR1 is MRHNA and CDR2 is SNTAGT. V shed 3 bases and J shed 6 bases, with 12 bases lying between them. CDR3 DNA sequence: TGTGCCAGCAGTGAGTCAGGAGAGAGCAATGAGCAGTTCTTC. Translation gives CASSESGESNEQFF.

J is TRBJ1-5 and V is TRBV24-1; TRBD1 agrees at 10 bases. The length of the CDR3 is 15 residues. With V trimmed by 9 bases and J by 1 base, 5 bases remained unmatched. The germline V gene encodes CDR1 KGHDR and CDR2 SFDVKD. DNA for the CDR3: TGTGCCACCCGTTTGGGACAGGGGAGCAATCAGCCCCAGCATTTT. This codes for CATRLGQGSNQPQHF.

The gene calls are TRBV2 and TRBJ2-5, with 10 bases fitting TRBD2. Trimming cost V 1 base and J 5 bases; bases outside gene matches: 7. Per the germline V gene, CDR1 is SNHLY and CDR2 is FYNNEI. The CDR3 runs 16 residues. CDR3 DNA sequence: TGTGCCAGCAGTGAAGTCGGTCTAGCGGGAGCGGAGACCCAGTACTTC. This translates into CASSEVGLAGAETQYF.

The rearrangement uses TRBV18 and TRBJ1-1; 9 bases are a match to TRBD1. CDR3 length: 13 residues. V gave up 8 bases and J gave up 5 bases; unmatched junction bases: 6. CDR1 and CDR2 (germline): KGHSH, LQKENI. Here the CDR3 DNA reads TGTGCCAGCCGGTCGACAGGGGGAACTGAAGCTTTCTTT. It translates to CASRSTGGTEAFF.

Here the CDR3 reads CSARDLETQYF. The CDR3 DNA reads as TGCAGTGCTAGAGATCTGGAGACCCAGTACTTC. The V gene is TRBV20-1, the J gene TRBJ2-5; D call uncertain. Trimming removed 0 bases from V and 5 bases from J, with 4 bases in between. The germline gives CDR1 DFQATT, CDR2 SNEGSKA (reference sequence). The CDR3 consists of 11 residues.

The chain recombines TRBV7-8 with TRBJ1-6, with D hard to call. From germline, CDR1 is SGHVS and CDR2 FQNEAQ. Trimming shortened V by 1 base and J by 8 bases, and 6 bases separated the two germline ends. The CDR3 contains 13 residues. CDR3 sequence: CASSLGPDSPLHF. CDR3 nucleotide sequence: TGTGCCAGCAGCTTAGGTCCAGATTCACCCCTCCACTTT.

This clonotype was recorded a few times. This chain connects TRBV3-1 to TRBJ1-1; D possibly corresponds to TRBD1 (5 bases). Germline CDR1 reads LGHDT; CDR2 reads YNNKEL (reference sequence). The V and J ends lost 4 bases and 4 bases respectively, with 10 bases between them. CDR3 length: 13 amino acids. CDR3 amino acids: CASSLGGSTEAFF. The CDR3 coding sequence is TGTGCCAGCAGCCTTGGGGGGAGCACTGAAGCTTTCTTT.

As for this clonotype: A junction boundary mismatches the germline segment, possibly from a read error. This chain uses TRBV3-1 with TRBJ2-1; TRBD1 is a possible D gene (5 bases). The CDR3 contains 14 residues. Per the germline V gene, CDR1 is LGHDT and CDR2 is YNNKEL (reference sequence). The CDR3 loop reads CASSQLRAGFTLIF. CDR3 sequence (DNA): TGTGCCAGCAGCCAACTCAGGGCCGGTTTTACGTTGATCTTC.

The rearrangement joins TRBV9 to TRBJ2-2; D call uncertain. CDR1 SGDLS and CDR2 YYNGEE come from the germline V gene. The CDR3 loop spans 13 amino acids. The V end lost 4 bases, the J end lost 5 bases, and 9 bases lay between the germline ends. This chain's CDR3 is CASSLVRTGELFF. The CDR3 coding sequence is TGTGCCAGCAGCCTGGTGAGGACCGGGGAGCTGTTTTTT.

The chain recombines TRBV7-9 with TRBJ2-1, with TRBD2 as a possible D gene (6 bases). Trimming shortened V by 3 bases and J by 3 bases, and 12 bases separated the two germline ends. The germline V gene encodes CDR1 SEHNR and CDR2 FQNEAQ (reference sequence). CDR3 size: 15 residues. CDR3 nucleotide sequence: TGTGCCAGCAGCTTTGGGGACTCTCTCTACAATGAGCAGTTCTTC. Translating it yields CASSFGDSLYNEQFF. The full variable domain, rest sourced from reference TRBV7-9 and TRBJ2-1, is DTGVSQNPRHKITKRGQNVTFRCDPISEHNRLYWYRQTLGQGPEFLTYFQNEAQLEKSRLLSDRFSAERPKGSFSTLEIQRTEQGDSAMYLCASSFGDSLYNEQFFGPGTRLTVL.

The rearrangement uses TRBV12-3 or TRBV12-4 and TRBJ2-7; 7 bases agree with TRBD1. V trimming: 7 bases; J trimming: 1 base; junction bases outside the gene matches: 4. The CDR3 consists of 13 residues. CDR3 nucleotide sequence: TGTGCCAGCACCTCGACAGGGTCCTACGAGCAGTACGTC. Amino acids: CASTSTGSYEQYV.

The V and J genes are TRBV20-1 and TRBJ1-4, with a weak D call TRBD1 (5 bases). Trimming cost V 5 bases and J 3 bases, with 10 bases left between them. The CDR3 covers 13 residues. Germline assignment: CDR1 DFQATT and CDR2 SNEGSKA (reference sequence). CDR3 nucleotide sequence: TGCAGTGCTGTCCGGGACCCTAATGAAAAACTGTTTTTT. As protein: CSAVRDPNEKLFF.

The V call is TRBV29-1, the J call TRBJ1-2, with 9 bases fitting TRBD1. The ends lost 6 bases at V and 3 bases at J; junction bases unmatched: 8. The CDR3 length is 14 residues. Germline V gene data show CDR1 as SQVTM and CDR2 as ANQGSEA. CDR3 bases: TGCAGCGTCACCTCGACAGGGGGAGACTATGGCTACACCTTC. Its translation is CSVTSTGGDYGYTF.

V gene TRBV3-1 combines with J gene TRBJ1-1, with no clear D. V was trimmed by 4 bases and J by 7 bases, leaving 16 bases between them. Per germline, CDR1 LGHDT and CDR2 YNNKEL (reference sequence). The CDR3 is 14 residues long. The CDR3 spells CASSLGVGTGEAFF. CDR3 coding DNA: TGTGCCAGCAGCCTCGGAGTCGGAACGGGTGAAGCTTTCTTT.

The rearrangement joins TRBV2 to TRBJ2-7; a possible D gene is TRBD1 (5 bases). Germline lookup yields CDR1 SNHLY and CDR2 FYNNEI. The ends were cut back, 7 bases at V and 5 bases at J, with 15 bases in the middle. The CDR3 runs 13 residues. CDR3 protein: CASNPQGFHEQYV. The CDR3 region has the DNA TGTGCCAGCAACCCCCAGGGATTTCACGAGCAGTACGTC.

The CDR3 here is CSVEVGESQYF. The CDR3 DNA reads TGCAGCGTTGAAGTTGGCGAATCGCAGTATTTT. The rearrangement uses TRBV29-1 and TRBJ2-3; D remains unclear. The germline V gene encodes CDR1 SQVTM and CDR2 ANQGSEA. V was clipped by 1 base and J by 10 bases, with 9 bases between them. The CDR3 totals 11 residues.

The chain employs TRBV21-1 and TRBJ2-7; TRBD2 reflects the table's D call only, with no check against the DNA. TRBV21-1 is a pseudogene locus. The CDR3 runs 11 residues. CDR3 DNA: TGTGCCGGGACTGTAGCCTACGAGCAGTACGTC. The encoded protein is CAGTVAYEQYV.

This clonotype was seen just once. The rearrangement uses TRBV29-1 and TRBJ2-7, with 7 bases fitting TRBD1. Germline lookup yields CDR1 SQVTM and CDR2 ANQGSEA. The CDR3 loop spans 15 amino acids. J lost 0 bases, V lost 6 bases, and 11 bases had no gene match. The CDR3 DNA follows: TGCAGCGTCAGACAGGGTCCTATGAGCTCCTACGAGCAGTACTTC. It encodes CSVRQGPMSSYEQYF.

The rearrangement links TRBV5-1 to TRBJ1-1; D uncertain. CDR1 and CDR2 from the germline V gene are SGHRS and YFSETQ. Trimming pared 5 bases from V and 0 bases from J, leaving 11 bases between. The CDR3 is 14 residues long. The CDR3 sequence: CASRIESMNTEAFF. In DNA form, the CDR3 reads TGCGCCAGCAGGATTGAAAGCATGAACACTGAAGCTTTCTTT. Filled out from reference TRBV5-1 and TRBJ1-1, the complete variable domain reads KAGVTQTPRYLIKTRGQQVTLSCSPISGHRSVSWYQQTPGQGLQFLFEYFSETQRNKGNFPGRFSGRQFSNSRSEMNVSTLELGDSALYLCASRIESMNTEAFFGQGTRLTVV.